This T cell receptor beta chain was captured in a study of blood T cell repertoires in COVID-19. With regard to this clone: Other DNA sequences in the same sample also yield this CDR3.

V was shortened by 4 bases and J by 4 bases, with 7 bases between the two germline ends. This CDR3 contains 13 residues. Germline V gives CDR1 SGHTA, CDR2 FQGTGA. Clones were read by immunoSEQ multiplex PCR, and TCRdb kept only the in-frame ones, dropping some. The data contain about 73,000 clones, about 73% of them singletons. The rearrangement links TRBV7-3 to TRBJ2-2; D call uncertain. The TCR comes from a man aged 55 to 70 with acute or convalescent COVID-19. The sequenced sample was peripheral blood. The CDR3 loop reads CASSSTSTGELFF. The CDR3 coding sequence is TGTGCCAGCAGCTCAACCTCCACCGGGGAGCTGTTTTTT.